This T cell receptor (beta chain) was captured in a study of CD8 T cells in Susac syndrome. The T cells that were sequenced for TCR beta were CD8+ and CD4+ cells from blood. An input of about 0.45 to 1 ug of RNA was subjected to reverse transcription using random hexamers. TCRdb reprocessed the immunoSEQ multiplex PCR reads via MiXCR and lists one record per CDR3 protein. This table holds some 57,000 distinct CDR3 sequences, approximately 92% found once. Sequenced: CD8+ T cells from PBMCs. This clonotype was sampled from a human donor in good health.

Written as DNA, the CDR3 is TGCGCCAGCAGCTCGGGGCCCTGGCAGGCCCCTTATACCGGGGAGCTGTTTTTT. Translation gives CASSSGPWQAPYTGELFF. The V gene is TRBV5-1, the J gene TRBJ2-2, with D tentatively TRBD1 or TRBD2 (5 bases each). CDR1 is SGHRS and CDR2 is YFSETQ in the germline V gene. The CDR3 runs 18 residues. The V end lost 3 bases, the J end lost 5 bases, and 23 bases lay between the germline ends. Full variable domain (outside the CDR3, taken from reference TRBV5-1 and TRBJ2-2): KAGVTQTPRYLIKTRGQQVTLSCSPISGHRSVSWYQQTPGQGLQFLFEYFSETQRNKGNFPGRFSGRQFSNSRSEMNVSTLELGDSALYLCASSSGPWQAPYTGELFFGEGSRLTVL.